This T cell receptor beta chain was captured in a study of blood T cell repertoires in COVID-19. The protocol was immunoSEQ multiplex PCR, while the TCRdb copy is restricted to in-frame clones and leaves out a portion. The table shows roughly 13,000 clones, with more than 80% occurring only once. This clone was seen once. Germline CDR1 SGHNT, CDR2 YYREEE (reference sequence). Trimming cost V 5 bases and J 3 bases; bases outside gene matches: 7. This CDR3 comprises 14 residues. This chain connects TRBV5-4 to TRBJ1-1; 7 nucleotides line up with TRBD1. The receptor's source is a human donor in a cohort sampled during active COVID-19. The material sequenced was peripheral blood. The CDR3 DNA reads as TGTGCCAGCAGTCAACAGGGGAAGGACACTGAAGCTTTCTTT. It codes for CASSQQGKDTEAFF.